These T cell receptor beta chains were read from a single sample in a study of early T cells in non-severe SARS-CoV-2 infection. TCRdb processed the 5' RACE reads anew with MiXCR; each CDR3 protein has one entry. The sample has about 33,000 distinct CDR3 sequences, over 4.5% seen once; the top ten hold around 14%. Sequenced material: whole blood. The source is an adult who was a healthcare worker with PCR-confirmed SARS-CoV-2 infection or an uninfected control (not recorded which). Both conserved end residues are part of each CDR3. Fields, in order: D gene, clone size, J gene, V gene, CDR3 protein, CDR3 DNA. The D gene is left open where the match is weak. Not every row has a clone size; where given, it reads once, few, many or a size class.

D: .; size: many; J: TRBJ2-6; V: TRBV6-5; CDR3: CASSSPSNSGANVLTF; DNA: TGTGCCAGCAGTTCCCCGAGCAACTCTGGGGCCAACGTCCTGACTTTC
D: .; size: .; J: TRBJ2-1; V: TRBV5-6; CDR3: CASSWSVYNEQFF; DNA: TGTGCCAGCAGCTGGAGCGTATACAATGAGCAGTTCTTC
D: .; size: .; J: TRBJ1-5; V: TRBV20-1; CDR3: CSARRQDQPQHF; DNA: TGCAGTGCTAGAAGGCAGGATCAGCCCCAGCATTTT
D: .; size: few; J: TRBJ1-6; V: TRBV20-1; CDR3: CSARGTGNSPLHF; DNA: TGCAGTGCCCGCGGGACCGGAAATTCACCCCTCCACTTT
D: .; size: many; J: TRBJ1-1; V: TRBV6-5; CDR3: CASSPQGVTEAFF; DNA: TGTGCCAGCAGTCCCCAAGGGGTCACTGAAGCTTTCTTT
D: TRBD1; size: many; J: TRBJ1-3; V: TRBV12-3/TRBV12-4; CDR3: CASTPGGGLYTIYF; DNA: TGTGCCAGCACCCCAGGGGGAGGCCTATACACCATATATTTT
D: TRBD1; size: .; J: TRBJ1-1; V: TRBV20-1; CDR3: CSARARQGVVGTEAFF; DNA: TGCAGTGCTAGAGCTAGACAGGGAGTTGTGGGCACTGAAGCTTTCTTT
D: TRBD1; size: many; J: TRBJ1-1; V: TRBV5-4; CDR3: CASSLGQGAPNTEAFF; DNA: TGTGCCAGCAGCCTTGGACAGGGGGCCCCGAACACTGAAGCTTTCTTT
D: TRBD2; size: many; J: TRBJ2-1; V: TRBV7-6; CDR3: CASSLAERGNNEQFF; DNA: TGTGCCAGCAGCTTAGCTGAGCGGGGAAACAATGAGCAGTTCTTC
D: .; size: many; J: TRBJ2-6; V: TRBV6-2/TRBV6-3; CDR3: CASSYLNSGANVLTF; DNA: TGTGCCAGCAGTTACTTGAACTCTGGGGCCAACGTCCTGACTTTC
D: .; size: few; J: TRBJ2-3; V: TRBV18; CDR3: CASSPEADTQYF; DNA: TGTGCCAGCTCACCAGAAGCAGATACGCAGTATTTT
D: TRBD1; size: .; J: TRBJ2-7; V: TRBV28; CDR3: CASSFRTGGTYEQYF; DNA: TGTGCCAGCAGTTTCCGTACAGGGGGCACTTACGAGCAGTACTTC
D: TRBD1; size: many; J: TRBJ2-7; V: TRBV5-1; CDR3: CASSSRQGYEQYF; DNA: TGCGCCAGCAGCTCCAGACAGGGCTACGAGCAGTACTTC
D: TRBD2; size: .; J: TRBJ2-3; V: TRBV29-1; CDR3: CSVEKASGAVDTQYF; DNA: TGCAGCGTTGAAAAGGCTAGCGGGGCGGTAGATACGCAGTATTTT
D: .; size: .; J: TRBJ2-5; V: TRBV5-4; CDR3: CASSLEVGQETQYF; DNA: TGTGCCAGCAGCTTGGAGGTCGGCCAAGAGACCCAGTACTTC
D: .; size: few; J: TRBJ1-1; V: TRBV12-3/TRBV12-4; CDR3: CASSLLSSLNTEAFF; DNA: TGTGCCAGCAGTTTACTTTCCTCCCTGAACACTGAAGCTTTCTTT
D: TRBD1; size: few; J: TRBJ2-5; V: TRBV20-1; CDR3: CSARYRGETETQYF; DNA: TGCAGTGCTAGATACAGGGGGGAAACGGAGACCCAGTACTTC
D: .; size: few; J: TRBJ1-1; V: TRBV6-4; CDR3: CASSSGGENTEAFF; DNA: TGTGCCAGCAGTTCTGGGGGCGAGAACACTGAAGCTTTCTTT
D: .; size: many; J: TRBJ2-2; V: TRBV7-9; CDR3: CASSSTGPTGELFF; DNA: TGTGCCAGCAGCTCGACAGGTCCTACCGGGGAGCTGTTTTTT
D: TRBD2; size: many; J: TRBJ2-1; V: TRBV20-1; CDR3: CSPKRGGYNEQFF; DNA: TGCAGCCCAAAGCGGGGGGGTTACAATGAGCAGTTCTTC
D: TRBD1; size: .; J: TRBJ2-2; V: TRBV7-9; CDR3: CASRSDRGLRNTGELFF; DNA: TGTGCCAGCAGATCAGACAGGGGGCTTCGAAACACCGGGGAGCTGTTTTTT
D: .; size: many; J: TRBJ2-3; V: TRBV20-1; CDR3: CSASERQLSTDTQYF; DNA: TGCAGTGCTAGTGAAAGGCAGTTGAGCACAGATACGCAGTATTTT
D: .; size: many; J: TRBJ1-1; V: TRBV5-1; CDR3: CASSYSEGDTEAFF; DNA: TGCGCCAGCAGCTACTCTGAGGGAGACACTGAAGCTTTCTTT
D: .; size: .; J: TRBJ2-3; V: TRBV7-9; CDR3: CASSSTWDTFTDTQYF; DNA: TGTGCCAGCAGCTCGACTTGGGACACCTTCACAGATACGCAGTATTTT
D: TRBD1; size: many; J: TRBJ1-1; V: TRBV5-1; CDR3: CASRENTGAGNTEAFF; DNA: TGCGCCAGCAGGGAAAATACAGGGGCCGGGAACACTGAAGCTTTCTTT
D: .; size: .; J: TRBJ1-6; V: TRBV7-2; CDR3: CASIPFVLDGSPLHF; DNA: TGTGCCAGCATCCCATTCGTGCTAGACGGTTCACCCCTCCACTTT
D: .; size: .; J: TRBJ2-7; V: TRBV29-1; CDR3: CSATAGGGHEQYF; DNA: TGCAGCGCTACGGCCGGGGGAGGCCACGAGCAGTACTTC
D: TRBD1; size: many; J: TRBJ2-7; V: TRBV11-2; CDR3: CASSAPGGPRSYEQYF; DNA: TGTGCCAGCAGCGCCCCAGGGGGCCCCAGAAGCTACGAGCAGTACTTC
D: .; size: .; J: TRBJ2-5; V: TRBV28; CDR3: CASSGGETQYF; DNA: TGTGCCAGCAGTGGAGGGGAGACCCAGTACTTC
D: TRBD1; size: .; J: TRBJ2-2; V: TRBV7-6; CDR3: CASSSQQGTGELFF; DNA: TGTGCCAGCAGCTCGCAACAGGGGACCGGGGAGCTGTTTTTT
D: .; size: .; J: TRBJ1-6; V: TRBV2; CDR3: CASSEGQRWNSPLHF; DNA: TGTGCCAGCAGTGAAGGACAGCGATGGAATTCACCCCTCCACTTT
D: TRBD2; size: many; J: TRBJ2-1; V: TRBV14; CDR3: CASSFSGGLPYNEQFF; DNA: TGTGCCAGCAGTTTTAGCGGGGGGCTCCCCTACAATGAGCAGTTCTTC
D: .; size: many; J: TRBJ1-2; V: TRBV6-2/TRBV6-3; CDR3: CASSYRDSSGYTF; DNA: TGTGCCAGCAGTTACCGGGACTCCAGTGGCTACACCTTC
D: .; size: few; J: TRBJ1-2; V: TRBV4-3; CDR3: CASSPAEGDYGYTF; DNA: TGCGCCAGCAGCCCTGCCGAAGGGGACTATGGCTACACCTTC